The present T cell receptor (beta chain) was sequenced within a study of blood T cells in healthy people across ages. A second PCR of 7 to 11 cycles used a sample-barcoded 5' primer and a J-beta primer mix. TCRdb recomputed calls from the 5' RACE reads with MiXCR, one row per CDR3 protein. Of about 1,400,000 distinct CDR3 sequences listed, approximately 40% were seen once; the top ten hold 7.9%. The donors, aged 6 to 90, were healthy Caucasians from Russia. The germline V gene has CDR1 DFQATT and CDR2 SNEGSKA (reference sequence). The V gene lost 3 bases and the J gene lost 8 bases, with 13 bases spanning the gap. CDR3 length: 13 residues. Remarks on this clonotype: Antigen unknown.

Study-level points and caveats: Per million T cells, TCR beta diversity dropped roughly linearly as age increased. It was held that diversity estimates obtained from one million T cells represented underestimates.

The sequencing sample was made of blood. The sequence came from a woman between 18 and 29 years old in good health. This chain uses TRBV20-1 with TRBJ1-4, with D unresolved. The CDR3 nucleotides read TGCAGTGCTAGTTTAAGCGGGGAGGAAAAACTGTTTTTT. It codes for CSASLSGEEKLFF.